Listed here are 16 T cell receptor beta chains from one sample, sequenced in a study of blood T cell repertoires in COVID-19. Only in-frame clones appear in the TCRdb table, and some are missing; sequencing was by immunoSEQ multiplex PCR. The repertoire holds about 300,000 clones, with 90% as singletons. The sequencing input was PBMCs or T cells enriched from blood (not recorded which). The source of these receptors is a woman in her thirties who had recovered from COVID-19.

V gene TRBV27 combines with J gene TRBJ2-2, with 10 bases lining up with TRBD1. This CDR3 region has 15 residues. Trimming removed 7 bases from V and 6 bases from J; junction bases left unmatched: 8. CDR1 and CDR2 from the germline V gene are MNHEY and SMNVEV (reference sequence). The CDR3 DNA sequence: TGTGCCAGCACCTCGACAGGGGGCCGGGCCGGGGAGCTGTTTTTT. The encoded protein is CASTSTGGRAGELFF.

The chain carries TRBV6-5 and TRBJ2-1; 9 positions match TRBD2. The ends lost 4 bases at V and 9 bases at J; junction bases unmatched: 10. CDR1 and CDR2 from the germline V gene are MNHEY and SVGAGI. The CDR3 runs to 15 residues. The CDR3 nucleotides are TGTGCCAGCAGTTTTATAGCGGGAGCGACGAGTGAGCAGTTCTTC. Protein product: CASSFIAGATSEQFF.

V is TRBV10-3 and J is TRBJ1-4, with D possibly TRBD1 on 5 matching bases. V was pared by 11 bases and J by 5 bases, with 9 bases between. CDR3 length: 11 residues. In germline, CDR1 is ENHRY, CDR2 SYGVKD. The CDR3 here is CASRGNEKLFF. The CDR3 bases are TGTGCCTCTCGGGGGAATGAAAAACTGTTTTTT.

This clone was seen a single time. V is TRBV6-5 and J is TRBJ1-2, with TRBD1 identical over 7 bases. Germline loops: CDR1 MNHEY, CDR2 SVGAGI. The CDR3 consists of 12 residues. The junction had 2 bases not matched to a gene; V was cut back by 4 bases and J by 6 bases. CDR3 sequence: CASSWQGDGYTF. The CDR3 nucleotides read TGTGCCAGCAGTTGGCAGGGGGATGGCTACACCTTC.

The chain links TRBV27 to TRBJ2-1; D gene unclear. Looked up from germline, CDR1 is MNHEY and CDR2 is SMNVEV (reference sequence). The CDR3 length is 14 residues. The V end was cut by 1 base, the J end by 5 bases, with 9 bases between. The DNA for the CDR3 is TGTGCCAGCAGTTTATGGCCAGGAAACAATGAGCAGTTCTTC. Residues: CASSLWPGNNEQFF.

This chain connects TRBV29-1 to TRBJ2-7, with 7 bases that match TRBD1. The junction had 10 bases not matched to a gene; V was cut back by 6 bases and J by 2 bases. In germline, CDR1 is SQVTM, CDR2 ANQGSEA. The CDR3 is 14 residues long. The CDR3 here is CSVSPWDSPYEQYF. The CDR3 nucleotides are TGCAGCGTATCCCCGTGGGACAGTCCCTACGAGCAGTACTTC.

This chain uses TRBV7-9 with TRBJ1-5; D unclear. This CDR3 contains 13 residues. The V gene lost 3 bases and the J gene lost 1 base, with 4 bases spanning the gap. Germline V gives CDR1 SEHNR, CDR2 FQNEAQ (reference sequence). The CDR3 reads CASSFGSNQPQHF. CDR3 DNA: TGTGCCAGCAGCTTCGGGAGCAATCAGCCCCAGCATTTT.

The genes are TRBV2 and TRBJ1-1, with 7 bases matching TRBD1. Trimming at V came to 6 bases and at J to 0 bases, leaving 10 bases not matched to a gene. The CDR3 has 16 amino acids. Germline V lookup: CDR1 SNHLY, CDR2 FYNNEI. The DNA of the CDR3 is TGTGCCAGCAGCTCTCGACAGGGTGCTCTGAACACTGAAGCTTTCTTT. Its translation: CASSSRQGALNTEAFF.

This clone was picked up a small number of times. J is TRBJ2-7 and V is TRBV6-2 or TRBV6-3; 10 nucleotides align to TRBD1. From germline, CDR1 is MNHEY and CDR2 SVGEGT. The CDR3 is 15 residues long. The junction had 4 bases not matched to a gene; V was cut back by 5 bases and J by 0 bases. The CDR3 coding sequence is TGTGCCAGCAGTCGGACAGGGGGTATCTCCTACGAGCAGTACTTC. It translates to CASSRTGGISYEQYF.

The chain links TRBV18 to TRBJ2-5, with 8 bases identical to TRBD1. CDR1 and CDR2 from the germline V gene are KGHSH and LQKENI. The CDR3 runs to 14 residues. V lost 2 bases and J lost 4; bases outside the gene matches: 3. The CDR3 reads CASSPSQGAETQYF. CDR3 DNA sequence: TGTGCCAGCTCACCATCGCAGGGGGCAGAGACCCAGTACTTC.

The chain links TRBV3-1 (or the pseudogene TRBV3-2) to TRBJ2-5, with 10 positions matching TRBD2. The CDR3 runs to 16 residues. With V trimmed by 0 bases and J by 4 bases, 5 bases remained unmatched. The germline V gene encodes CDR1 LGHDT and CDR2 YNNKEL (reference sequence). The CDR3 reads CASSQELAGGRETQYF. In nucleotides, the CDR3 is TGTGCCAGCAGCCAAGAGTTAGCGGGAGGAAGAGAGACCCAGTACTTC.

The chain carries TRBV28 and TRBJ2-1; D ambiguous. V was pared by 3 bases and J by 1 base, with 7 bases between. CDR1 is MDHEN, CDR2 SYDVKM, per germline. The CDR3 length is 14 residues. This CDR3 is CASSFMRSYNEQFF. The DNA for the CDR3 is TGTGCCAGCAGTTTTATGCGGTCCTACAATGAGCAGTTCTTC.

The chain employs TRBV20-1 and TRBJ1-2; D unclear. There are 10 residues in the CDR3. V lost 5 bases, J lost 5 bases, and 6 bases lay in between. Looked up from germline, CDR1 is DFQATT and CDR2 is SNEGSKA (reference sequence). The CDR3: CSAPIYGYTF. In DNA form, the CDR3 reads TGCAGTGCTCCTATATATGGCTACACCTTC.

The table lists this clone with a count of one. V gene TRBV27 combines with J gene TRBJ2-2, with 7 positions matching TRBD1. CDR1 MNHEY and CDR2 SMNVEV come from the germline V gene (reference sequence). The CDR3 is made up of 17 amino acids. The junction had 6 bases not matched to a gene; V was cut back by 2 bases and J by 0 bases. Here the CDR3 DNA reads TGTGCCAGCAGTTTACATCCGGGACAGACGAACACCGGGGAGCTGTTTTTT. Its protein is CASSLHPGQTNTGELFF.

This clone appeared a single time. This rearrangement joins TRBV5-5 to TRBJ1-5; no reliable D call. The CDR3 runs 16 residues. V lost 1 base and J lost 0, with 11 bases in between. CDR1 and CDR2 from the germline V gene are SGHKS and YYEKEE (reference sequence). CDR3 sequence (DNA): TGTGCCAGCAGCTTGAGGTGGGCTCCTAGCAATCAGCCCCAGCATTTT. Residues: CASSLRWAPSNQPQHF.

V is TRBV3-1 (or the pseudogene TRBV3-2) and J is TRBJ2-1; no clear D. V was trimmed by 0 bases and J by 10 bases, leaving 10 bases between them. The CDR3 is 13 amino acids. Germline V gene sequence: CDR1 LGHDT, CDR2 YNNKEL (reference sequence). In DNA form, the CDR3 reads TGTGCCAGCAGCCAAGAACTCCACGAAGAGCAGTTCTTC. Its translation is CASSQELHEEQFF.